Below, 10 T cell receptor beta chains from the same sample are listed, as sequenced in a study of shared clonotypes between healthy human individuals. TCRdb keeps only in-frame clones here, not all; method: immunoSEQ multiplex PCR. Among 2 million or so clones, 85% to 95% were seen once, and the ten largest hold around 0.13%. Sequencing was done on a sample of naive CD4+ T cells sorted from blood. Sample subset: CD45RA+ positively selected. The source of these receptors is a man aged 18 to 30 in good health.

The genes are TRBV7-2 and TRBJ1-5; D uncertain. Germline V lookup: CDR1 SGHTA, CDR2 FQGNSA. V was cut by 1 base and J by 1 base, with 5 bases left in between. This CDR3 has 14 amino acids. Here the CDR3 reads CASSLVQSNQPQHF. The CDR3 DNA sequence: TGTGCCAGCAGCTTAGTCCAGAGCAATCAGCCCCAGCATTTT.

This clone was detected only once. The chain has TRBV30 and TRBJ2-7, with a weak D call TRBD1 (6 bases). This CDR3 spans 13 amino acids. V lost 6 bases to trimming and J lost 3 bases, with 15 bases between them. Germline CDR1 GTSNPN, CDR2 SVGIG (reference sequence). The CDR3, as DNA: TGTGCCTGTACCCACAGGGCCAGCTACGAGCAGTACTTC. Residues: CACTHRASYEQYF.

The chain links TRBV6-6 to TRBJ1-1, with 7 positions matching TRBD1. Germline-derived CDR1 and CDR2 are MNHNY and SVGAGI (reference sequence). The junction had 2 bases not matched to a gene; V was cut back by 0 bases and J by 1 base. CDR3 size: 15 residues. The CDR3 region is CASSYSAGGNTEAFF. CDR3 in DNA: TGTGCCAGCAGTTACTCGGCAGGGGGGAACACTGAAGCTTTCTTT.

This chain uses TRBV4-3 with TRBJ2-2; 10 nucleotides line up with TRBD2. V lost 7 bases to trimming and J lost 4 bases; unmatched junction nucleotides: 9. CDR1 is LGHNA and CDR2 is YSLEER in the germline V gene. This CDR3 comprises 16 residues. CDR3 protein: CASNNGLADFTGELFF. Written as DNA, the CDR3 is TGCGCCAGCAACAATGGACTAGCGGACTTCACCGGGGAGCTGTTTTTT.

The rearrangement links TRBV28 to TRBJ2-1; D might be TRBD1 (6 bases). Germline V gene lookup returns CDR1 MDHEN and CDR2 SYDVKM. CDR3 length: 14 amino acids. V was clipped by 3 bases and J by 6 bases, with 12 bases between them. The CDR3 loop reads CASSFPDSRNEQFF. Written as DNA, the CDR3 is TGTGCCAGCAGTTTCCCGGACAGTCGCAATGAGCAGTTCTTC.

The chain recombines TRBV7-3 with TRBJ2-3; TRBD1 aligns across 8 bases. This CDR3 spans 16 amino acids. The J segment lost 6 bases and the V segment lost 5 bases, leaving 13 bases of the junction unmatched. Germline values: CDR1 SGHTA, CDR2 FQGTGA. In DNA form, the CDR3 reads TGTGCCAGCAGCACCGGGACAGGAGGGGGTTCCGATACGCAGTATTTT. Residues: CASSTGTGGGSDTQYF.

V gene TRBV5-4 combines with J gene TRBJ2-7; 10 positions agree with TRBD2. The CDR3 has 15 residues. V lost 4 bases, J lost 3 bases, and 7 bases stayed unmatched. Germline V gene sequence: CDR1 SGHNT, CDR2 YYREEE (reference sequence). The CDR3 spells CASSGSASGGYEQYF. The CDR3, as DNA: TGTGCCAGCAGCGGCTCTGCTAGCGGGGGCTACGAGCAGTACTTC.

CDR3: CALTGAGGNTIYF. CDR3 bases: TGTGCCCTTACCGGGGCCGGTGGAAACACCATATATTTT. The genes are TRBV30 and TRBJ1-3, with a tentative D call TRBD1 (5 bases). V shed 8 bases and J shed 3 bases, with 14 bases lying between them. This CDR3 region has 13 residues. The germline V gene has CDR1 GTSNPN and CDR2 SVGIG (reference sequence).

The CDR3 nucleotides read TGTGCCATCAGTGTCCAGGACAGGGCGGGAAACACTGAAGCTTTCTTT. It codes for CAISVQDRAGNTEAFF. This chain links TRBV10-3 with TRBJ1-1, with 8 bases that match TRBD1. The junction had 9 bases not matched to a gene; V was cut back by 4 bases and J by 2 bases. Germline CDR1 ENHRY, CDR2 SYGVKD. The CDR3 covers 16 residues.

This chain connects TRBV7-8 to TRBJ2-3, with D perhaps given as TRBD1 or TRBD2 (7 bases each). CDR1 is SGHVS, CDR2 FQNEAQ, per germline. The CDR3 has 16 amino acids. The V end lost 5 bases, the J end lost 2 bases, and 17 bases lay between the germline ends. CDR3 DNA: TGTGCCAGCAGCCCCAGGGGGGGCGGAATCACAGATACGCAGTATTTT. Its translation is CASSPRGGGITDTQYF.